This TCR beta chain was sequenced during a study of cytomegalovirus exposure and HLA in healthy donors. Study-level results: Confirmation in vitro established that a few CMV-associated chains were specific for CMV antigens. Usually a TCR sequence was rare, but some public TCRs were found in many donors. Cytomegalovirus association was assigned to approximately 180 TCR beta chains. In the 130 or so validation repertoires, a later analysis found that first-cohort TCR clusters tended to co-occur.

The table came from immunoSEQ multiplex PCR; TCRdb's copy has only in-frame clones and leaves some out. The table records 350,000 or so clones, about nine tenths of them present only once. On this clone itself: Its antigen is not known.

Unmatched junction bases numbered 7, after V lost 10 bases and J lost 4 bases. Germline assignment: CDR1 ENHRY and CDR2 SYGVKD. This CDR3 is 14 amino acids long. The sample comprised PBMCs. The receptor was isolated from a young woman in good health and CMV-seronegative. The chain links TRBV10-3 to TRBJ2-3; TRBD2 aligns across 11 bases. CDR3 sequence (DNA): TGTGCCACCGTAGCGGGAGGGGTCGCAGATACGCAGTATTTT. It specifies CATVAGGVADTQYF.